The 19 T cell receptor beta chains reported below all come from one sample, sequenced in a study of control samples from healthy donors and cancer patients (dated by TCRdb to about 2020). Preparation of the library involved the immunoSEQ multiplex PCR assay. TCRdb carries this immuneACCESS record with in-frame sequences only. Its versions omit some clonotypes, under half of them owing to an unresolved V gene in the studies checked, with the rest unexplained. The sample data list about 140,000 clones, and approximately 94% of these were observed just once. The top ten clones comprise approximately 14% of the sample. The source material was blood. All receptors derive from a man aged 40-55 years in good health.

The rearrangement uses TRBV6-5 and TRBJ1-1; D is uncertain. Trimming removed 6 bases from V and 7 bases from J, with 9 bases in between. The CDR3 covers 11 residues. CDR1 and CDR2 (germline): MNHEY, SVGAGI. The CDR3 DNA follows: TGTGCCAGCAGGTCGGGATTTGAAGCTTTCTTT. Its translation is CASRSGFEAFF.

This rearrangement joins TRBV27 to TRBJ2-1, with 8 bases identical to TRBD1. The CDR3 is 14 residues long. Trimming took 7 bases from V and 2 from J; bases not matched to a gene: 4. Germline CDR1 reads MNHEY; CDR2 reads SMNVEV (reference sequence). As DNA, the CDR3 is TGTGCCAGCAAACCGGGACAGGCCTACAATGAGCAGTTCTTC. Translation: CASKPGQAYNEQFF.

Written as DNA, the CDR3 is TGTGCCAGCAGTTTATCACAGGGCTACTATGGCTACACCTTC. This translates into CASSLSQGYYGYTF. The rearrangement joins TRBV28 to TRBJ1-2, with a possible D match to TRBD1 (6 bases). Trimming pared 1 base from V and 3 bases from J, leaving 9 bases between. Germline-derived CDR1 and CDR2 are MDHEN and SYDVKM. The CDR3 contains 14 residues.

This sequence joins TRBV28 and TRBJ2-3; a possible D gene is TRBD2 (6 bases). The CDR3 is made up of 16 amino acids. Germline lookup yields CDR1 MDHEN and CDR2 SYDVKM. Trimming cost V 5 bases and J 3 bases, with 18 bases left between them. The CDR3 bases are TGTGCCAGCAGTCCGAACCGGGGGAGTGGTACAGATACGCAGTATTTT. Translation: CASSPNRGSGTDTQYF.

The chain couples TRBV5-1 to TRBJ2-3; D gene uncertain. The CDR3 has 12 residues. Germline assignment: CDR1 SGHRS and CDR2 YFSETQ. Trimming removed 4 bases at V and 2 bases at J, with 5 bases between. For the CDR3, the DNA is TGCGCCAGCAGCCCAAACACAGATACGCAGTATTTT. Its protein is CASSPNTDTQYF.

This sequence joins TRBV5-1 and TRBJ2-6; D might be TRBD1 (5 bases). The CDR3 is 15 residues long. The germline CDR1 and CDR2 sequences are SGHRS and YFSETQ. V was cut by 1 base and J by 2 bases, with 7 bases left in between. The CDR3, as DNA: TGCGCCAGCAGCTTGCTGACAGCTGGGGCCAACGTCCTGACTTTC. Its protein is CASSLLTAGANVLTF.

The CDR3 loop is CSASGGGGYYGYTF. CDR3 DNA: TGCAGTGCTAGTGGGGGCGGCGGTTACTATGGCTACACCTTC. The rearrangement links TRBV20-1 to TRBJ1-2; D possibly corresponds to TRBD1 (6 bases). Germline values: CDR1 DFQATT, CDR2 SNEGSKA (reference sequence). The CDR3 has 14 residues. The ends were cut back, 3 bases at V and 3 bases at J, with 14 bases in the middle.

The chain is built from TRBV4-1 and TRBJ2-5; TRBD1 might be the D (6 bases). The germline V and J ends were trimmed by 3 bases and 5 bases, with 25 bases remaining between them. Germline loops: CDR1 MGHRA, CDR2 YSYEKL. CDR3 length equals 18 residues. The DNA of the CDR3 is TGCGCCAGCAGCCATTACTCTCTGGGGACAAAATTGGGGGAGACCCAGTACTTC. Protein product: CASSHYSLGTKLGETQYF.

J is TRBJ2-1 and V is TRBV28; 9 bases agree with TRBD2. Germline V gene data show CDR1 as MDHEN and CDR2 as SYDVKM. The CDR3 has 15 amino acids. V gave up 6 bases and J gave up 5 bases; unmatched junction bases: 8. The CDR3 nucleotides read TGTGCCAGCAGGGAACGCGGGACTAGCAACAATGAGCAGTTCTTC. Its protein is CASRERGTSNNEQFF.

This clone was seen a single time. The rearrangement uses TRBV7-6 and TRBJ2-7, with 11 bases matching TRBD1. CDR3 size: 17 residues. Germline CDR1 and CDR2: SGHVS and FNYEAQ. The trim removed 2 bases at V and 3 bases at J, leaving 9 bases unmatched. CDR3 loop: CASSLHSRTGGNYEQYF. The CDR3 DNA sequence: TGTGCCAGCAGCTTACATTCGAGGACAGGGGGCAACTACGAGCAGTACTTC.

This chain uses TRBV29-1 with TRBJ1-1, with 9 bases lining up with TRBD1. Per the germline V gene, CDR1 is SQVTM and CDR2 is ANQGSEA. CDR3 length equals 14 residues. V was pared by 4 bases and J by 11 bases, with 14 bases of the junction left unmatched. The CDR3 nucleotides are TGCAGCGTTGTCCTTACCGACAGGGGGGTTCAGGCTTTCTTT. Translated: CSVVLTDRGVQAFF.

V and J are TRBV4-3 and TRBJ1-1; tentatively, D is TRBD1 (6 bases). Trimming stripped 0 bases from V and 11 bases from J, with 19 bases between. CDR3 length: 15 amino acids. Germline V gene lookup returns CDR1 LGHNA and CDR2 YSLEER. This CDR3 is CASSQDTTFGGRAFF. In DNA form, the CDR3 reads TGCGCCAGCAGCCAAGATACGACCTTCGGGGGCCGGGCTTTCTTT.

The chain combines TRBV5-6 with TRBJ2-5; D not certain. CDR1 SGHDT and CDR2 YYEEEE come from the germline V gene. Trimming left V 0 bases short and J 0 bases short, with 3 bases between. The CDR3 sequence is 13 residues long. CDR3 residues: CASSLDYQETQYF. The CDR3 coding sequence is TGTGCCAGCAGCTTGGACTACCAAGAGACCCAGTACTTC.

V gene TRBV7-9 combines with J gene TRBJ1-1; D gene uncertain. The CDR3 has 19 amino acids. The V end lost 6 bases, the J end lost 1 base, and 27 bases lay between the germline ends. CDR1 SEHNR and CDR2 FQNEAQ come from the germline V gene (reference sequence). The CDR3 reads CASSIKTRDWRIPNTEAFF. The CDR3 DNA reads as TGTGCCAGCAGTATTAAAACCCGGGATTGGCGGATCCCGAACACTGAAGCTTTCTTT.

This clone has a handful of counts. The chain employs TRBV29-1 and TRBJ2-1, with TRBD2 matching over 11 bases. The germline V gene encodes CDR1 SQVTM and CDR2 ANQGSEA. Trimming removed 6 bases from V and 5 bases from J; junction bases left unmatched: 0. The CDR3 consists of 12 residues. CDR3 amino acids: CSVLAGDNEQFF. The CDR3 region has the DNA TGCAGCGTACTAGCGGGAGACAATGAGCAGTTCTTC.

V is TRBV27 and J is TRBJ1-6; no clear D gene. CDR3 length: 13 amino acids. Deletions cut 0 bases from V and 10 bases from J, with 7 bases between. Germline CDR1 MNHEY, CDR2 SMNVEV (reference sequence). The DNA of the CDR3 is TGTGCCAGCAGTTTATCCGTGCGGTCACCCCTCCACTTT. The encoded protein is CASSLSVRSPLHF.

Comments on this clone: A read error may produce the germline difference seen at one junction end. The V gene is TRBV23-1, the J gene TRBJ2-4; D assignment may be TRBD1 or TRBD2 (6 bases each). TRBV23-1 is an open reading frame whose function is uncertain. This CDR3 contains 17 residues. For the CDR3, the DNA is TGCGCCAGTAGTCCGGGGGCGCGGTATAAGGCCAAAAACATTCAGTACTTC. Protein product: CASSPGARYKAKNIQYF.

This clone occurred once. The chain has TRBV5-1 and TRBJ2-2; D gene ambiguous. This CDR3 spans 16 amino acids. Germline loops: CDR1 SGHRS, CDR2 YFSETQ. The V gene lost 4 bases and the J gene lost 0 bases, with 13 bases spanning the gap. In DNA form, the CDR3 reads TGCGCCAGCAGCGCCTACGGACGGACGAACACCGGGGAGCTGTTTTTT. Its protein is CASSAYGRTNTGELFF.

This chain joins TRBV7-9 and TRBJ1-2, with 11 bases identical to TRBD1. The CDR3 runs 14 residues. The V segment lost 6 bases and the J segment 6 bases; nucleotides outside the gene matches: 6. Germline CDR1 is SEHNR and CDR2 is FQNEAQ (reference sequence). The CDR3 region has the DNA TGTGCCAGCAGTCATCGGGACAGGGGGAATGGCTACACCTTC. Its protein product is CASSHRDRGNGYTF.